Below, 20 T cell receptor beta chains from the same sample are listed, as sequenced in a study of T cell repertoires in cytomegalovirus infection. TCRdb passed the reads through MiXCR, listing each CDR3 protein once. Of about 740,000 distinct CDR3 sequences listed, approximately 40% were seen once; the top ten hold 2.8%. The specimen sequenced was PBMCs. These receptors all come from a human donor in good health (CMV status not recorded). Some clones in this sample may be carry-over from other donors' samples.

The chain combines TRBV7-9 with TRBJ2-2, with 8 bases matching TRBD1. The J segment lost 3 bases and the V segment lost 1 base, leaving 4 bases of the junction unmatched. CDR3 length: 16 residues. The germline CDR1 and CDR2 sequences are SEHNR and FQNEAQ (reference sequence). In DNA, the CDR3 is TGTGCCAGCAGCTTAGATGCAGGGGGCTACACCGGGGAGCTGTTTTTT. It encodes CASSLDAGGYTGELFF.

The genes are TRBV12-3 or TRBV12-4 and TRBJ2-7; no clear D gene. The CDR3 length is 14 residues. V lost 3 bases and J 5 bases, leaving 14 bases between the germline ends. The CDR3 region is CASSLYRPLNEQYF. The DNA of the CDR3 is TGTGCCAGCAGTTTGTATCGCCCTTTGAACGAGCAGTACTTC.

This rearrangement joins TRBV5-1 to TRBJ1-2; D may be TRBD1 (5 bases). This CDR3 has 17 amino acids. Germline CDR1 is SGHRS and CDR2 is YFSETQ. V was cut by 0 bases and J by 0 bases, with 15 bases left in between. The CDR3 protein is CASSLEGLAGTNYGYTF. The DNA for the CDR3 is TGCGCCAGCAGCTTGGAGGGTTTGGCAGGGACTAACTATGGCTACACCTTC. Drawing the rest from reference TRBV5-1 and TRBJ1-2, the complete variable domain is KAGVTQTPRYLIKTRGQQVTLSCSPISGHRSVSWYQQTPGQGLQFLFEYFSETQRNKGNFPGRFSGRQFSNSRSEMNVSTLELGDSALYLCASSLEGLAGTNYGYTFGSGTRLTVV.

This clonotype has a count of ten or more. This chain joins TRBV12-3 or TRBV12-4 and TRBJ2-7; possible D gene TRBD1, 6 bases. This CDR3 contains 14 residues. V lost 1 base and J 0 bases, leaving 7 bases between the germline ends. The CDR3: CASSLEGVSYEQYF. CDR3 sequence (DNA): TGTGCCAGCAGTTTAGAGGGGGTCTCCTACGAGCAGTACTTC.

The sample holds many counts of this clonotype. The chain combines TRBV7-9 with TRBJ2-5; D is perhaps TRBD1 (7 bases). Germline V lookup: CDR1 SEHNR, CDR2 FQNEAQ (reference sequence). V shed 4 bases and J shed 5 bases, with 11 bases lying between them. The CDR3 length is 13 residues. For the CDR3, the DNA is TGTGCCAGCAGCTCCAGGGGGGAGGAGACCCAGTACTTC. As protein: CASSSRGEETQYF.

The chain uses TRBV5-6 and TRBJ1-2; possibly TRBD1 for D (5 bases). This CDR3 is built from 20 residues. V lost 3 bases and J 5 bases, leaving 32 bases between the germline ends. Germline V gene sequence: CDR1 SGHDT, CDR2 YYEEEE. CDR3 bases: TGTGCCAGCAGCTCCGCGAGCCCAGGGAATCCCGTCTCTCGACGGTATGGCTACACCTTC. Protein sequence: CASSSASPGNPVSRRYGYTF.

The rearrangement links TRBV10-3 to TRBJ2-5; 8 bases are shared with TRBD2. Per germline, CDR1 ENHRY and CDR2 SYGVKD. The CDR3 spans 14 residues. The V and J ends lost 2 bases and 3 bases, in that order; junction bases with no gene match: 2. The CDR3 is CAISERAGEETQYF. The CDR3 DNA follows: TGTGCCATCAGTGAGCGAGCGGGGGAAGAGACCCAGTACTTC.

This clonotype was seen at least ten times. This rearrangement joins TRBV7-2 to TRBJ2-5; D may be TRBD2 (7 bases). Between the trimmed V and J ends, which lost 5 bases and 5 bases, there was a span of 21 bases. This CDR3 comprises 16 residues. The germline V gene encodes CDR1 SGHTA and CDR2 FQGNSA. The CDR3 coding sequence is TGTGCCAGCAGCGAGATGCAGAGGGGGGGCCTCGAGACCCAGTACTTC. This translates into CASSEMQRGGLETQYF. Using reference TRBV7-2 and TRBJ2-5 for the parts outside the CDR3, the full variable domain is GAGVSQSPSNKVTEKGKDVELRCDPISGHTALYWYRQSLGQGLEFLIYFQGNSAPDKSGLPSDRFSAERTGGSVSTLTIQRTQQEDSAVYLCASSEMQRGGLETQYFGPGTRLLVL.

The table lists this clonotype with a few counts. The chain is built from TRBV7-8 and TRBJ2-3; 9 nucleotides agree with TRBD2. This CDR3 is 17 amino acids long. Germline trimming cut 5 bases from V and 4 bases from J; bases unmatched to any gene: 13. Germline values: CDR1 SGHVS, CDR2 FQNEAQ. The CDR3, as DNA: TGTGCCAGCAGCCTAGGATGGCGGGGGGGCGATGCAGATACGCAGTATTTT. Translating gives CASSLGWRGGDADTQYF. The full variable domain, with the rest looked up from reference TRBV7-8 and TRBJ2-3, is GAGVSQSPRYKVAKRGQDVALRCDPISGHVSLFWYQQALGQGPEFLTYFQNEAQLDKSGLPSDRFFAERPEGSVSTLKIQRTQQEDSAVYLCASSLGWRGGDADTQYFGPGTRLTVL.

This clonotype was picked up many times. J is TRBJ1-5 and V is TRBV7-2, with D perhaps matching TRBD1 (5 bases). The CDR3 is made up of 15 amino acids. The germline V gene encodes CDR1 SGHTA and CDR2 FQGNSA. V was clipped by 1 base and J by 1 base, with 8 bases between them. The CDR3 DNA is TGTGCCAGCAGCTTAGAGACAGCCAGCAATCAGCCCCAGCATTTT. Amino acid sequence: CASSLETASNQPQHF.

This clonotype has more than one count but fewer than ten. The chain carries TRBV29-1 and TRBJ1-2; 7 bases are a match to TRBD1. CDR1 is SQVTM and CDR2 is ANQGSEA in the germline V gene. The ends lost 0 bases at V and 4 bases at J; junction bases unmatched: 2. The CDR3 covers 13 residues. Written as DNA, the CDR3 is TGCAGCGTTGAAGACGGGACAGCCTATGGCTACACCTTC. As protein: CSVEDGTAYGYTF.

This clonotype was counted ten times or more. The CDR3 sequence is CASSSHPRTEAFF. The CDR3 coding sequence is TGTGCCAGCAGCTCCCATCCTCGAACTGAAGCTTTCTTT. The chain employs TRBV7-2 and TRBJ1-1, with no clear D. The CDR3 spans 13 residues. V was clipped by 4 bases and J by 5 bases, with 11 bases between them. Looked up from germline, CDR1 is SGHTA and CDR2 is FQGNSA.

This clonotype was recorded a few times. The chain links TRBV5-1 to TRBJ1-2; D not resolved. Germline V gene data show CDR1 as SGHRS and CDR2 as YFSETQ. The CDR3 loop spans 13 amino acids. V lost 0 bases and J lost 8, with 11 bases in between. The CDR3 sequence: CASSLAGGEGYTF. CDR3 in DNA: TGCGCCAGCAGCTTGGCGGGAGGCGAAGGCTACACCTTC.

Only a few counts were recorded for this clonotype. CDR3 DNA sequence: TGTGCCAGCAGCTTGGGTGCTAGCGGGAGGGACCTCTCCTACGAGCAGTACTTC. Translating gives CASSLGASGRDLSYEQYF. The chain links TRBV5-4 to TRBJ2-7, with 12 bases fitting TRBD2. CDR3 length: 18 residues. The V gene's germline CDR1 is SGHNT and CDR2 YYREEE (reference sequence). Trimming removed 0 bases from V and 0 bases from J; junction bases left unmatched: 7.

This clonotype was observed a handful of times. The chain joins TRBV4-2 to TRBJ2-3; possible D gene TRBD2, 5 bases. The ends were cut back, 4 bases at V and 2 bases at J, with 16 bases in the middle. CDR3 length: 16 amino acids. Germline V CDR1 and CDR2: LGHNA, YNFKEQ. The CDR3 spells CASSPRASHFTDTQYF. In nucleotides, the CDR3 is TGTGCCAGCAGCCCGAGGGCTAGCCACTTCACAGATACGCAGTATTTT.

This clonotype was seen more than once but under ten times. The V gene is TRBV27, the J gene TRBJ1-1; 8 bases map to TRBD1. V lost 4 bases to trimming and J lost 4 bases; unmatched junction nucleotides: 11. CDR1 is MNHEY and CDR2 is SMNVEV in the germline V gene (reference sequence). This CDR3 is 16 amino acids long. In nucleotides, the CDR3 is TGTGCCAGCAGTTCTCCGACGACAGGGGCGGCCACTGAAGCTTTCTTT. It yields the protein CASSSPTTGAATEAFF.

The DNA for the CDR3 is TGCAGTGCATACCGGGGCACTGAAGCTTTCTTT. Its protein is CSAYRGTEAFF. The chain employs TRBV20-1 and TRBJ1-1; no reliable D call. The CDR3 is 11 amino acids. Germline CDR1 DFQATT, CDR2 SNEGSKA (reference sequence). V was cut by 6 bases and J by 4 bases, with 9 bases left in between.

A few counts support this clonotype. The chain has TRBV7-9 and TRBJ1-5, with D hard to call. Deletions cut 3 bases from V and 6 bases from J, with 24 bases between. Germline lookup yields CDR1 SEHNR and CDR2 FQNEAQ (reference sequence). The CDR3 spans 18 residues. CDR3 sequence (DNA): TGTGCCAGCAGCTTTTCGGCCGGTCTTGAAGCAGTTCCTCAGCCCCAGCATTTT. As protein: CASSFSAGLEAVPQPQHF.

The chain has TRBV19 and TRBJ1-1; no clear D gene. V dropped 1 base and J dropped 7 bases, with 10 bases sitting between them. The CDR3 has 13 residues. Germline V gives CDR1 LNHDA, CDR2 SQIVND (reference sequence). CDR3 loop: CASSIARDREAFF. The CDR3 DNA reads TGTGCCAGTAGTATAGCTAGAGACCGTGAAGCTTTCTTT.

This chain joins TRBV6-1 and TRBJ1-1; 11 bases line up with TRBD1. CDR1 is MNHNS and CDR2 is SASEGT in the germline V gene. V shed 7 bases, J shed 4 bases, and the junction held 8 bases outside the gene matches. The CDR3 runs 15 residues. This chain's CDR3 is CASTLTGTGGTEAFF. The CDR3 DNA is TGTGCCAGCACTCTTACCGGGACAGGGGGCACTGAAGCTTTCTTT.